This passage covers 15 T cell receptor beta chains from one sample sequenced in a study of blood T cell repertoires in COVID-19. The table came from immunoSEQ multiplex PCR; TCRdb's copy has only in-frame clones and leaves some out. The sample gives about 73,000 clones, approximately 80% of which show up once; roughly 2.5% is in the top ten. The material sequenced was peripheral blood. These receptors all stem from a man older than 75 with active or convalescent COVID-19.

V and J are TRBV30 and TRBJ1-2, with D possibly TRBD1 on 5 matching bases. The CDR3 totals 14 residues. V dropped 4 bases and J dropped 8 bases, with 20 bases sitting between them. Germline CDR1 is GTSNPN and CDR2 is SVGIG (reference sequence). CDR3 sequence (DNA): TGTGCCTGGAATCTAGACCTCGGGGGGGAGGGCTACACCTTC. This codes for CAWNLDLGGEGYTF.

This clone has a single count. The chain is built from TRBV5-1 and TRBJ1-3; no definite D call. CDR1 and CDR2 from the germline V gene are SGHRS and YFSETQ. The CDR3 length is 17 residues. Trimming pared 0 bases from V and 0 bases from J, leaving 13 bases between. The CDR3 bases are TGCGCCAGCAGCTTGGGAGGAGGAGGCACCTCTGGAAACACCATATATTTT. It yields the protein CASSLGGGGTSGNTIYF.

The CDR3 sequence is CASSPGQGATGGLTEAFF. The CDR3 DNA reads as TGTGCCAGCAGCCCAGGACAGGGGGCGACGGGGGGTCTGACTGAAGCTTTCTTT. This chain links TRBV5-4 with TRBJ1-1; 11 bases line up with TRBD1. The CDR3 runs to 18 residues. The germline V gene has CDR1 SGHNT and CDR2 YYREEE (reference sequence). Germline trimming cut 4 bases from V and 5 bases from J; bases unmatched to any gene: 16.

The rearrangement links TRBV28 to TRBJ1-5; the D is unclear. The CDR3 covers 15 residues. V was clipped by 5 bases and J by 6 bases, with 17 bases between them. CDR1 and CDR2 from the germline V gene are MDHEN and SYDVKM. The CDR3 nucleotides are TGTGCCAGCAGTACACAGCGGGAAGGGCCTCAGCCCCAGCATTTT. Its translation: CASSTQREGPQPQHF.

The V gene is TRBV7-9, the J gene TRBJ1-4; D is possibly TRBD1 (5 bases). CDR3 length: 16 amino acids. Looked up from germline, CDR1 is SEHNR and CDR2 is FQNEAQ (reference sequence). V was trimmed by 5 bases and J by 0 bases, leaving 13 bases between them. The CDR3 sequence: CASSPQTGATNEKLFF. The CDR3 DNA is TGTGCCAGCAGCCCTCAAACAGGTGCAACTAATGAAAAACTGTTTTTT.

The chain links TRBV28 to TRBJ1-1, with 7 bases that match TRBD1. In germline, CDR1 is MDHEN, CDR2 SYDVKM. The length of the CDR3 is 15 residues. The V segment lost 3 bases and the J segment 2 bases; nucleotides outside the gene matches: 6. The CDR3 DNA reads as TGTGCCAGCAGTTTGGTCGCAGGGGGAAACACTGAAGCTTTCTTT. Residues: CASSLVAGGNTEAFF.

This chain uses TRBV7-2 with TRBJ2-1; TRBD2 matches 11 bases. J gave up 6 bases and V 6 bases, and 7 bases lay outside the gene matches. The V gene's germline CDR1 is SGHTA and CDR2 FQGNSA. CDR3 length equals 15 residues. The CDR3 sequence: CASRPNSGGANEQFF. The DNA for the CDR3 is TGTGCCAGCAGGCCTAATAGCGGGGGGGCCAATGAGCAGTTCTTC.

The chain employs TRBV5-8 and TRBJ1-5; D possibly corresponds to TRBD1 (5 bases). V lost 0 bases and J lost 6, with 13 bases in between. In germline, CDR1 is SGHTS, CDR2 YDEGEE. CDR3 length: 15 residues. The DNA of the CDR3 is TGTGCCAGCAGCTTGGGGCAGGGTATTGCTCAGCCCCAGCATTTT. Translated, it gives CASSLGQGIAQPQHF.

The chain combines TRBV6-5 with TRBJ2-3, with 7 bases identical to TRBD1. The CDR3 sequence is 12 residues long. Germline trimming cut 6 bases from V and 5 bases from J; bases unmatched to any gene: 2. In germline, CDR1 is MNHEY, CDR2 SVGAGI. The CDR3 DNA reads TGTGCCAGCAGCTCAGGGGGAGATACGCAGTATTTT. Translated, it gives CASSSGGDTQYF.

CDR3 amino acids: CASSQGYRVTYNEQFF. The CDR3 bases are TGTGCCAGCAGCCAAGGTTACAGGGTAACCTACAATGAGCAGTTCTTC. The V and J genes are TRBV4-2 and TRBJ2-1; D possibly corresponds to TRBD1 (6 bases). Trimming stripped 1 base from V and 2 bases from J, with 12 bases between. This CDR3 is 16 amino acids long. Germline lookup yields CDR1 LGHNA and CDR2 YNFKEQ.

The chain couples TRBV5-1 to TRBJ2-5; 11 bases line up with TRBD2. There are 15 residues in the CDR3. The germline V gene has CDR1 SGHRS and CDR2 YFSETQ. V shed 4 bases and J 5 bases; nucleotides not matched to a gene: 7. The CDR3, as DNA: TGCGCCAGCAGCCCGCAGACTAGCGGGGAGGAGACCCAGTACTTC. This codes for CASSPQTSGEETQYF.

This clone was observed a single time. This chain connects TRBV19 to TRBJ2-7; 7 bases map to TRBD1. Trimming took 4 bases from V and 3 from J; bases not matched to a gene: 3. Germline-derived CDR1 and CDR2 are LNHDA and SQIVND (reference sequence). This CDR3 is built from 13 residues. The CDR3 DNA is TGTGCCAGTAGTACCGGGACAGACTACGAGCAGTACTTC. Its translation is CASSTGTDYEQYF.

CDR3 sequence reads: CASSPHQGPEQFF. Here the CDR3 DNA reads TGTGCCAGCAGTCCCCACCAGGGTCCTGAGCAGTTCTTC. The V call is TRBV28, the J call TRBJ2-1; D possibly corresponds to TRBD1 (5 bases). The CDR3 sequence is 13 residues long. The V gene lost 5 bases and the J gene lost 9 bases, with 14 bases spanning the gap. Germline V lookup: CDR1 MDHEN, CDR2 SYDVKM.

J is TRBJ2-2 and V is TRBV7-9, with 10 nucleotides matching TRBD1. This CDR3 region has 16 residues. V lost 1 base, J lost 3 bases, and 2 bases stayed unmatched. Looked up from germline, CDR1 is SEHNR and CDR2 is FQNEAQ (reference sequence). The CDR3 here is CASSLGDRGYTGELFF. CDR3 DNA: TGTGCCAGCAGCTTAGGGGACAGGGGTTACACCGGGGAGCTGTTTTTT.

The V call is TRBV29-1, the J call TRBJ1-2; D is possibly TRBD1 (5 bases). Germline V gives CDR1 SQVTM, CDR2 ANQGSEA. V was cut by 3 bases and J by 8 bases, with 10 bases left in between. CDR3 length: 11 residues. The CDR3 DNA reads TGCAGCGTTGAGGGTGGGGCAGGCTACACCTTC. The encoded protein is CSVEGGAGYTF.